Presented here are 7 T cell receptor beta chains from one specimen sequenced in a study of blood T cell repertoires in COVID-19. The assay was immunoSEQ multiplex PCR, and TCRdb's table has in-frame clones only and misses some. Of 150,000 to 160,000 clones detected, roughly nine tenths appear once; the ten largest clones hold 2% to 3%. Sequencing used peripheral blood. The source is a woman in her 70s with acute or convalescent COVID-19.

V gene TRBV28 combines with J gene TRBJ1-6; D is uncertain. Per germline, CDR1 MDHEN and CDR2 SYDVKM. The CDR3 runs to 12 residues. Trimming cost V 6 bases and J 12 bases, with 12 bases left between them. The CDR3 DNA follows: TGTGCCAGCAGCGATACAGCAAAACCCCTCCACTTT. Translated, it gives CASSDTAKPLHF.

The chain couples TRBV4-1 to TRBJ2-1; no reliable D call. CDR3 length: 16 residues. V was pared by 3 bases and J by 3 bases, with 15 bases between. Germline values: CDR1 MGHRA, CDR2 YSYEKL. CDR3 protein: CASSQTQRLFYNEQFF. CDR3 nucleotide sequence: TGCGCCAGCAGCCAGACCCAACGACTTTTCTACAATGAGCAGTTCTTC.

The rearrangement joins TRBV5-6 to TRBJ1-1; D remains ambiguous. The V gene lost 0 bases and the J gene lost 0 bases, with 6 bases spanning the gap. Per the germline V gene, CDR1 is SGHDT and CDR2 is YYEEEE. The CDR3 is made up of 14 amino acids. CDR3 sequence (DNA): TGTGCCAGCAGCTTGGGGCAGATGAACACTGAAGCTTTCTTT. Its protein is CASSLGQMNTEAFF.

The chain is built from TRBV19 and TRBJ1-1; 7 bases are shared with TRBD1. V lost 3 bases and J lost 10; bases outside the gene matches: 11. CDR3 length: 14 residues. Germline V gene sequence: CDR1 LNHDA, CDR2 SQIVND (reference sequence). The CDR3: CASSIGWQGDGAFF. The CDR3, as DNA: TGTGCCAGTAGTATTGGTTGGCAGGGGGACGGAGCTTTCTTT.

The V gene is TRBV9, the J gene TRBJ2-7; 8 nucleotides match TRBD2. V shed 0 bases and J 4 bases; nucleotides not matched to a gene: 3. The CDR3 sequence is 14 residues long. The V gene's germline CDR1 is SGDLS and CDR2 YYNGEE. In DNA form, the CDR3 reads TGTGCCAGCAGCGTAGGACGGGGGGGTTACGAGCAGTACTTC. Translated, it gives CASSVGRGGYEQYF.

The V gene is TRBV5-1, the J gene TRBJ2-3; no reliable D call. This CDR3 spans 16 amino acids. V was trimmed by 0 bases and J by 2 bases, leaving 13 bases between them. From germline, CDR1 is SGHRS and CDR2 YFSETQ. CDR3 coding DNA: TGCGCCAGCAGCTTGGGGCTTCCCCGTTTCACAGATACGCAGTATTTT. Residues: CASSLGLPRFTDTQYF.

This clone was counted a few times. This CDR3 reads CATSPRQGLGNTEAFF. Written as DNA, the CDR3 is TGTGCCACCAGCCCACGACAGGGATTAGGGAACACTGAAGCTTTCTTT. The chain carries TRBV15 and TRBJ1-1; TRBD1 agrees at 7 bases. V lost 5 bases to trimming and J lost 1 base; unmatched junction nucleotides: 10. The CDR3 is 16 residues long. Germline CDR1 reads LNHNV; CDR2 reads YYDKDF (reference sequence). Full variable domain (remainder filled in from reference TRBV15 and TRBJ1-1): DAMVIQNPRYQVTQFGKPVTLSCSQTLNHNVMYWYQQKSSQAPKLLFHYYDKDFNNEADTPDNFQSRRPNTSFCFLDIRSPGLGDTAMYLCATSPRQGLGNTEAFFGQGTRLTVV.